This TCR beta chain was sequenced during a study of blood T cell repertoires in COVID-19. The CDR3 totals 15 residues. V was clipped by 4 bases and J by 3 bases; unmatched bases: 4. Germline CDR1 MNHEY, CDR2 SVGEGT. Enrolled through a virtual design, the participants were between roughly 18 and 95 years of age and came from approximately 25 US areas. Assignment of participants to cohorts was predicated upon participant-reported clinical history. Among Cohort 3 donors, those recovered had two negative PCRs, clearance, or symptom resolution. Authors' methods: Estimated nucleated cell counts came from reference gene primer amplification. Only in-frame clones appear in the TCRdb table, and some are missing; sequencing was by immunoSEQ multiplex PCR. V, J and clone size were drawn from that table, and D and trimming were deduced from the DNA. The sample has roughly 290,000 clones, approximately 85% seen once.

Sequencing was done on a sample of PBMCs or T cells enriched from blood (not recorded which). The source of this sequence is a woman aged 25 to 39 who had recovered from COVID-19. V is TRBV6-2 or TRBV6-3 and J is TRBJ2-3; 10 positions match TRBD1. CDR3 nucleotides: TGTGCCAGCAGTTGGGACAGGGGTAAGACAGATACGCAGTATTTT. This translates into CASSWDRGKTDTQYF.